This T cell receptor beta chain was profiled in a study of cytomegalovirus exposure and HLA in healthy donors. Germline values: CDR1 SGDLS, CDR2 YYNGEE. Trimming removed 2 bases from V and 0 bases from J, with 9 bases in between. The CDR3 consists of 15 residues. 60 Vbeta and 13 Jbeta primers were used in PCR. Assay: immunoSEQ multiplex PCR; the TCRdb copy retains only in-frame clones and omits some. In the table there are about 73,000 clones, about 75% of which are singletons. The sample taken for sequencing was PBMCs. This TCR came from a man in his 70s in good health and CMV-seronegative. The V and J genes are TRBV9 and TRBJ1-3, with D hard to call. The CDR3 nucleotides read TGTGCCAGCAGCGTCCTACAGAACTCTGGAAACACCATATATTTT. As protein: CASSVLQNSGNTIYF.